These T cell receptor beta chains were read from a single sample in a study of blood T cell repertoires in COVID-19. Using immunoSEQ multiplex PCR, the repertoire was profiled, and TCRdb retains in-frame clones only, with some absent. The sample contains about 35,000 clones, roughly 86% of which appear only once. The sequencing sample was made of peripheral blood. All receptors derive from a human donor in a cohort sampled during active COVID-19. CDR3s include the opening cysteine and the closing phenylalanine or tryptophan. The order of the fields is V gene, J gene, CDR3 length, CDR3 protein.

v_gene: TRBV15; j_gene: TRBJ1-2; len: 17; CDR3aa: CATSRRRPTGGGYGYTF
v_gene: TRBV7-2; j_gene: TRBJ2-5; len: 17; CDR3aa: CASSSGTGGGGGETQYF
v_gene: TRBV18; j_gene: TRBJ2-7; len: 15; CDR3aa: CASSPGQEASYEQYF
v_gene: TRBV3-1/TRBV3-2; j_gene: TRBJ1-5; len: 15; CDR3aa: CASSQGQGAGQPQHF
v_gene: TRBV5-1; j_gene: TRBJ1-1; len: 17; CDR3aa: CASSARGTGVFGTEAFF
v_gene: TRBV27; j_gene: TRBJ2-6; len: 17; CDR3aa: CASRFRDSASGANVLTF
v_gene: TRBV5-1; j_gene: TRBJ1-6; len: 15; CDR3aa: CASRKDRGRISPLHF
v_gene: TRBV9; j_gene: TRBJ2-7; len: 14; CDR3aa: CASSRTGGAGEQYF
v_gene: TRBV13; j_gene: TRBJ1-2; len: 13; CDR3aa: CASSQDRERALAF
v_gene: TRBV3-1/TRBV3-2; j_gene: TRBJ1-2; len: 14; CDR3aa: CASSQDGEPYGYTF
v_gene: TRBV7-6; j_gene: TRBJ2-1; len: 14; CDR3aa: CASSAGTGRNEQFF
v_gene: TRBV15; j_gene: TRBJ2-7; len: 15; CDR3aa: CATSRDLAKSDEQYF
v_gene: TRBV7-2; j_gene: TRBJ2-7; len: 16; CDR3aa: CASSSSYRGLTYEQYF
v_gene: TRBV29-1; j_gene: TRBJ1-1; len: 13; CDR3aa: CSVEVFRGTEAFF
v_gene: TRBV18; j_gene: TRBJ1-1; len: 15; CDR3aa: CASSLGTGMDTEAFF
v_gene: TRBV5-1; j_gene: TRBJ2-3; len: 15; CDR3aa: CASRVGATGSDTQYF
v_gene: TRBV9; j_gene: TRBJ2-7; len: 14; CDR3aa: CASSAGTGTSEQYF
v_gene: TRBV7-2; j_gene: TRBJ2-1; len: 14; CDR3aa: CASSLANSPNEQFF
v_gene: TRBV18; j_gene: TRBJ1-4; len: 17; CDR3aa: CASSPLIGAVRNEKLFF
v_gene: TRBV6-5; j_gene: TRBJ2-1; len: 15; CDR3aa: CASSRTRTGMNEQFF
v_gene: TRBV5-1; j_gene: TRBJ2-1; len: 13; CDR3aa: CASMVGQGSEQFF
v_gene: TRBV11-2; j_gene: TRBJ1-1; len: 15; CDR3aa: CASSLDPNPSSEAFF
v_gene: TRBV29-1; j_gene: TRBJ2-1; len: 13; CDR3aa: CSVDFQGASEQFF
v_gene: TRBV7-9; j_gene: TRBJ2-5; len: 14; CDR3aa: CASSLIAGIETQYF
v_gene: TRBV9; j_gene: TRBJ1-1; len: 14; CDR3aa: CASSVAPGGTEAFF
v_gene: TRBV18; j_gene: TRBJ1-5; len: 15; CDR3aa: CASSPGAGENQPQHF
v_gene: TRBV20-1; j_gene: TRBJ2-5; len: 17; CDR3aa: CSARGEGLAGSPETQYF
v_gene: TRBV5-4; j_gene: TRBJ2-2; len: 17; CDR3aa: CASSLASGWITTGELFF
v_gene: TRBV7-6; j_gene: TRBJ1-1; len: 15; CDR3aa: CASSPIGGEGTEAFF
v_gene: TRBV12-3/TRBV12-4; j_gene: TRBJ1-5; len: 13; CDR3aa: CASSLDRRGPQHF
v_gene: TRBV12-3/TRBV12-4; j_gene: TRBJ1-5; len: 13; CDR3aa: CASSFTGLQPQHF
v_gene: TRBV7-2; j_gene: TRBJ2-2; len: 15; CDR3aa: CASSLVTGKTGELFF
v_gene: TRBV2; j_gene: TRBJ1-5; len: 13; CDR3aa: CASRGQGMQPQHF
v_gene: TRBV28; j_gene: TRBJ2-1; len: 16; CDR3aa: CASSLVGQGALNEQFF
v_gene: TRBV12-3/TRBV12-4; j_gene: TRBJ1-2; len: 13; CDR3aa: CASSSDPWRGYTF
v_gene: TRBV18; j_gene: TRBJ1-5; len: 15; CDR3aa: CASSPWPDSNQPQHF
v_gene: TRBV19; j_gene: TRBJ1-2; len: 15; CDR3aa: CASSIATGALYGYTF
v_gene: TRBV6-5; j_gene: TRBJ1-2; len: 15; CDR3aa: CASSLGQGVHYGYTF
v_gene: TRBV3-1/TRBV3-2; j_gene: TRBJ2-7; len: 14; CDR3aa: CASSQGWGGYEQYF
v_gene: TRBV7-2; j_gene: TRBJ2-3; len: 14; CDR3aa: CASAYRAQADTQYF
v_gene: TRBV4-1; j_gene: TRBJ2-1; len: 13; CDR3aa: CASSPGLADEQFF